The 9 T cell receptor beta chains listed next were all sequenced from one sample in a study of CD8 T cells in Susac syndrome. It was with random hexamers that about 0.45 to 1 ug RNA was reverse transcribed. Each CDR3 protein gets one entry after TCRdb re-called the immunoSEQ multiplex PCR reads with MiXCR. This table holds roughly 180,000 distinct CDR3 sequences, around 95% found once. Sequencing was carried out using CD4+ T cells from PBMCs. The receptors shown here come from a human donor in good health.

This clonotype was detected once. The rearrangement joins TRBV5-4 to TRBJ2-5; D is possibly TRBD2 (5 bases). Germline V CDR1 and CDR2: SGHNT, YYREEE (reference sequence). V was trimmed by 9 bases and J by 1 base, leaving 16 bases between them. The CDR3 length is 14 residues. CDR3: CAIQVEAVQETQYF. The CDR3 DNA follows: TGTGCCATCCAAGTAGAAGCGGTCCAAGAGACCCAGTACTTC.

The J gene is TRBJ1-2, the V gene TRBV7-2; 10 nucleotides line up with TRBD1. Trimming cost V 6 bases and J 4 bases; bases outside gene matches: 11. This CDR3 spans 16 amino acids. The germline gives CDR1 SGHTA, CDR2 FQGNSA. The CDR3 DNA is TGTGCCAGCAGTGTAGGAGGACAGGGGGTTAGCTATGGCTACACCTTC. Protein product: CASSVGGQGVSYGYTF.

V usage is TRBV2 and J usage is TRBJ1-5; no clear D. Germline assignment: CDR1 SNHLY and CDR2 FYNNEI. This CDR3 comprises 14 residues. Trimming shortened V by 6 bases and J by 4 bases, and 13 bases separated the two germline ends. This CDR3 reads CASSSRRTNQPQHF. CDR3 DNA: TGTGCCAGCAGCTCCCGACGGACTAATCAGCCCCAGCATTTT.

The CDR3 DNA reads as TGTGCCAGCAGCTTAGGGTTGAGGGGGTCCCTTCACAATGAGCAGTTCTTC. Translating gives CASSLGLRGSLHNEQFF. The genes are TRBV7-6 and TRBJ2-1; weak D call: TRBD1 (6 bases). The V gene lost 1 base and the J gene lost 5 bases, with 18 bases spanning the gap. CDR3 length: 17 residues. Germline V gene lookup returns CDR1 SGHVS and CDR2 FNYEAQ.

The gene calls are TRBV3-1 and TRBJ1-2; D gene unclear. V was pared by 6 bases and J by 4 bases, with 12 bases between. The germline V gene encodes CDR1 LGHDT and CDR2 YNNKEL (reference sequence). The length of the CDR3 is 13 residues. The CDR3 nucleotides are TGTGCCAGCAGTCCAACCGCCGGCTATGGCTACACCTTC. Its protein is CASSPTAGYGYTF. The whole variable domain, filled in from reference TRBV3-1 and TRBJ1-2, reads DTAVSQTPKYLVTQMGNDKSIKCEQNLGHDTMYWYKQDSKKFLKIMFSYNNKELIINETVPNRFSPKSPDKAHLNLHINSLELGDSAVYFCASSPTAGYGYTFGSGTRLTVV.

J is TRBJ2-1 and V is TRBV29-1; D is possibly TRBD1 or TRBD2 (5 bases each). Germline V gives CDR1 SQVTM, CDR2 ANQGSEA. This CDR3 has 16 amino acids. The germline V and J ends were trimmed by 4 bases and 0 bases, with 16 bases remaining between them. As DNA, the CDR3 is TGCAGCGTTGCCCGCTACCCGGGGCCCTCCTACAATGAGCAGTTCTTC. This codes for CSVARYPGPSYNEQFF.

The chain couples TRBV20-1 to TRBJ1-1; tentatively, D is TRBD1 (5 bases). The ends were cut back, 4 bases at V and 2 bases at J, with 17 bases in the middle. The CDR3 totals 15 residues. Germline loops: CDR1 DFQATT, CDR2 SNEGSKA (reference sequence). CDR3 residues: CSAIRPGLVNTEAFF. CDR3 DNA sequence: TGCAGTGCTATCCGACCGGGACTCGTTAACACTGAAGCTTTCTTT.

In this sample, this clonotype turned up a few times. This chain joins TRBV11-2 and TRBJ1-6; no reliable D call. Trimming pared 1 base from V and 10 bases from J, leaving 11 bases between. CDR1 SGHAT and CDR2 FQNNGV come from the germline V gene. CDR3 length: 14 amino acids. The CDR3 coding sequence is TGTGCCAGCAGCTTAGGGCAGAGAGGATCACCCCTCCACTTT. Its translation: CASSLGQRGSPLHF.

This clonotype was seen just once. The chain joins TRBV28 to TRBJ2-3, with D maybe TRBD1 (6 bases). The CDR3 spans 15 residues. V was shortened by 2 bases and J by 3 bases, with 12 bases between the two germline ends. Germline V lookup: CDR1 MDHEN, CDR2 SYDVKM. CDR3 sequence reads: CASSLGGQGTDTQYF. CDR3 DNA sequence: TGTGCCAGCAGTTTAGGCGGGCAGGGGACAGATACGCAGTATTTT.